The source of this T cell receptor (beta chain) is a study of lymphopenia after photon versus proton radiotherapy. Data came from immunoSEQ multiplex PCR; TCRdb stores just in-frame clones and leaves some out. The data hold some 15,000 clones, with approximately 82% observed a single time. As concerns this clone: Its target is not known.

V dropped 2 bases and J dropped 4 bases, with 7 bases sitting between them. Germline CDR1 is SGHAT and CDR2 is FQNNGV. The CDR3 loop spans 13 amino acids. Findings and caveats of the study: Post-nadir diversity loss with photons came from oligoclonal expansion, particularly CD8+ Temra cells. Photon-treated patients lost naive T cells and TCR diversity; proton-treated stayed stable.

The TCR was taken from a man aged 65 to 85 with pancreatic cancer. This sequence joins TRBV11-2 and TRBJ2-3; D is unclear. The specimen was peripheral blood, collected from a patient treated with proton-based radiotherapy. The CDR3 spells CASSLSESDTQYF. DNA of the CDR3: TGTGCCAGCAGCTTATCCGAGTCAGATACGCAGTATTTT.